This TCR beta chain derives from a study of blood T cells in healthy people across ages (dated by TCRdb to 2013 to 2016). A note on the overall study: Template switching captured roughly one uniquely barcoded TCR beta cDNA molecule per two T cells in model experiments. The donors were split into four age groups: young (average 16 years), middle-aged (39), aged (more than 60) and long-lived (approximately 80). To track age-related changes in TCR beta repertoire diversity, the study relied on deep sequencing normalized with unique cDNA molecular identifiers. Two additional independent replicas of 1 million unique cDNA reads from the same blood draw were analyzed for two donors (one aged 18 to 30 and one aged 80 or older).

Library preparation used 5' RACE. Data came from an Illumina HiSeq 2500. The second PCR ran for roughly 7 to 11 cycles and used a J-beta primer mix along with a sample-barcoded 5' primer. A template-switch 5' adaptor carrying 12 random nucleotides introduced a unique molecular identifier onto each TCR beta cDNA molecule. Each sample yielded at least 2.5 million CDR3-containing paired-end reads. The Mint cDNA synthesis kit, primed by a TRBC-specific oligonucleotide, was used to synthesize first-strand cDNA from all RNA. After uracil-DNA glycosylase treatment, a first 18-cycle PCR used universal primers M1SS and BC2_uni_R on all cDNA. The authors processed their data as follows. For normalization, 1 million high-quality reads, each with a distinct molecular identifier, were randomly selected from each sample. Reads with shared molecular identifiers were discarded instead of being binned into consensus sequences. MiTCR, with a Q25 quality threshold and the strictest error-elimination algorithm, was used for CDR3 identification, clonotype clustering and error correction. A nonparametric unseen species model using Euler transformation provided a lower-bound estimate of total TCR beta diversity. TCRdb's own reprocessing of the public reads used fastp at Q25 and MiXCR and kept productive beta chains. Here each entry gathers all rows of one CDR3 protein and keeps the most common genes and DNA. TCRdb, not the original authors, processed these V and J calls. Present in this sample are fewer than 650,000 distinct CDR3 sequences, roughly a quarter of which were seen just once. The ten largest make up under 4.5% of the sample.

Reading the germline V gene gives CDR1 LGHNA and CDR2 YSLEER. After removal of 3 bases from V and 8 bases from J, the junction retains 6 bases not matched to a gene. The CDR3 contains 16 residues, cysteine and phenylalanine counted. Only the CDR3 DNA stays, 48 bases, in frame from base 1. Systemically healthy Caucasian individuals from Russia, 39 in total and aged roughly 6 to 100 years, were included as donors. Each donor gave about 9.7 milliliters of peripheral blood, drawn into EDTA-treated Vacutainer tubes. Ficoll-Paque density-gradient centrifugation was used to isolate PBMCs, with at least 6.5 million per sample. Total RNA, at least 6 micrograms per sample, was extracted from PBMCs with Trizol reagent. Naive CD45RAhigh/CD27high T cell percentages were measured by flow cytometry on a PBMC aliquot from every donor. As for this clonotype: Its antigen is currently not known. There are no base qualities to consult, and no much larger clone falls within one base.

Points the paper makes about the study in general: Since profiling was done on bulk unsorted PBMCs, naive and antigen-experienced compartments could not be conclusively compared. As age increased, observed TCR beta diversity per million T cells dropped in a roughly linear way, and a significant reduction was already evident by age 40. Because the CMV infection status of the donors was unknown, age-related changes in expanded clonotypes may potentially have been confounded. The long-lived group showed more naive CD4+ T cells, fewer expanded clones and increased TCR diversity than the aged group, suggesting age selection. Observed TCR beta diversity correlated strongly with the percentage of naive T cells measured by flow cytometry. Estimates of total diversity based on one million sequenced T cells were considered lower bounds and underestimates.

The same sample was also used in a study of T cells of mothers and their children. Looking at the second paper: Nine systemically healthy Caucasian individuals served as donors, namely three mothers together with their six children. cDNA synthesis used all of the extracted RNA, with approximately 1.4 ug of RNA in each 15 ul reaction. In the second PCR, the M1S primer introduced both the sample barcodes and 2-4 random nucleotides. More than 9.5 million TCR beta CDR3 reads were obtained from each mother, and about 3 million reads were obtained from each child. Thymic selection shapes the output of TCR recombination in a similar way in related and unrelated pairs, and inherited differences have a minor effect. Normalized repertoire overlap was always slightly but never significantly higher in related than unrelated mother-child pairs. No persistent microchimeric T cell clones were detected, at a sensitivity of approximately 100 clones per million clonotypes. Deep NGS was used in the study to compare the TCR beta repertoires of mothers and children and to look for features that separate related mother-child pairs from unrelated individuals. The mean age was around 40 +/- 4 years for the mothers and about 12 +/- 4 years for the children. After adapters were ligated using NEBNext reagents, the libraries underwent 100+100 nt paired-end sequencing on an Illumina HiSeq 2000. To prevent cross-contamination, the mother and child libraries were prepared one month apart and sequenced in separate runs. For each donor, somewhere between about 450,000 and 2,200,000 distinct TCR beta clonotypes were identified. Naive TCR beta clonotypes were estimated from low-frequency clonotypes matched to each donor's FACS-determined naive share, without sorting.

The V and J segments used are TRBV4-3 and TRBJ2-1; a stretch of 14 junction bases matches TRBD2. Sequenced material: blood. This clonotype was obtained from a boy between 2 and 10 years old in good health. The nucleotides are TGCGCCAGCAGCCAGGACGGACTAGCGGGAGGCCATGAGCAGTTCTTC. This codes for CASSQDGLAGGHEQFF.